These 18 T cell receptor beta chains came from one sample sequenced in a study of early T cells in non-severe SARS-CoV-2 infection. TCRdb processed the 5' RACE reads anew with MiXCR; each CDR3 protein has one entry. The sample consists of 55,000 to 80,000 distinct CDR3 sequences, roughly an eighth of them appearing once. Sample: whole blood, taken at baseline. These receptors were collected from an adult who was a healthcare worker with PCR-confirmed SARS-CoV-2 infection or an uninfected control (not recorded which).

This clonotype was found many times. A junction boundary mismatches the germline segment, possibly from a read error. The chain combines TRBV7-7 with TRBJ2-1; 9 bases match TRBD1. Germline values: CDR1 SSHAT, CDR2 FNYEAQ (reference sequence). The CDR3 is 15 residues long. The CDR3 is CASSSGTGSFNEQFF. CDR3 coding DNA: TGTGCTAGCAGCTCCGGGACAGGGAGTTTTAATGAGCAGTTCTTC.

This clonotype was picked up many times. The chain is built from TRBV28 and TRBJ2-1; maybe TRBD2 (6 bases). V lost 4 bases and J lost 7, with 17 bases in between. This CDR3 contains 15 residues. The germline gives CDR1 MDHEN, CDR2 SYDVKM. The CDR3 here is CASSYYPFGGNEQFF. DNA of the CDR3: TGTGCCAGCAGTTACTACCCTTTCGGAGGGAATGAGCAGTTCTTC.

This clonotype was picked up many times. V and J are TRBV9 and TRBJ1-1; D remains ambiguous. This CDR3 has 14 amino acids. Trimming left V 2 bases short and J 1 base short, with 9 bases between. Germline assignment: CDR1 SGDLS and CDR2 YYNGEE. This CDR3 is CASSVAGPNTEAFF. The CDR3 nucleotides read TGTGCCAGCAGCGTGGCAGGCCCGAACACTGAAGCTTTCTTT.

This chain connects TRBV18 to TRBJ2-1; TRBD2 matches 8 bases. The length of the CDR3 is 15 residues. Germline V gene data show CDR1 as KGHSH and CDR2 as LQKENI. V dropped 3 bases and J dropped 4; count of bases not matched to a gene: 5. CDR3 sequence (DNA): TGTGCCAGCTCACCGGACGGGGGGGGATACAATGAGCAGTTCTTC. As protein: CASSPDGGGYNEQFF.

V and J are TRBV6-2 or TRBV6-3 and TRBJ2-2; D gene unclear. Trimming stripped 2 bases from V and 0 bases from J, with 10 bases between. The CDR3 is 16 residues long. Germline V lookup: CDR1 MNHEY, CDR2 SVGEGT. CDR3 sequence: CASSYGSTSNTGELFF. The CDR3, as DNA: TGTGCCAGCAGTTACGGCAGCACCTCGAACACCGGGGAGCTGTTTTTT.

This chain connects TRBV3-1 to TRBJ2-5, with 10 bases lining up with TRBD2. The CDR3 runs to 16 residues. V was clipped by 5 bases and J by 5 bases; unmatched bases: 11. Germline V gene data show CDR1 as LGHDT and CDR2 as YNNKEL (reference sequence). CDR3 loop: CASSYYSGRRSETQYF. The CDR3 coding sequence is TGTGCCAGCAGCTATTATAGCGGGAGGCGTTCGGAGACCCAGTACTTC.

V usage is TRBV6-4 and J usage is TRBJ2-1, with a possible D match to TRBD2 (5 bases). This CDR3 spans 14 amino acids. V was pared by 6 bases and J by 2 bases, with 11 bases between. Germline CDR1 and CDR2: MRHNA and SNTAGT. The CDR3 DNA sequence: TGTGCCAGCAGCCAGGACGGGACCTACAATGAGCAGTTCTTC. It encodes CASSQDGTYNEQFF.

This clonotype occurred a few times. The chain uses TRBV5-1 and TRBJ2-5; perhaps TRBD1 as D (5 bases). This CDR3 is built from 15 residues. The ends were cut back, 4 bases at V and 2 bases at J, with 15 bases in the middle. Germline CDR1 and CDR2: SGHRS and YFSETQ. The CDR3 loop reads CASSDPQGSQETQYF. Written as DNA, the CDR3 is TGCGCCAGCAGCGACCCCCAGGGATCACAAGAGACCCAGTACTTC.

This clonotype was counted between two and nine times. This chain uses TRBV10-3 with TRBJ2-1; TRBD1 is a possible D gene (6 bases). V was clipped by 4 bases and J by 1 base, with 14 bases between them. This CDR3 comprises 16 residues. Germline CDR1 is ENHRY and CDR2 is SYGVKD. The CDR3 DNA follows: TGTGCCATCAGTGGTACAGGGTCCTTGTCCTACAATGAGCAGTTCTTC. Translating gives CAISGTGSLSYNEQFF.

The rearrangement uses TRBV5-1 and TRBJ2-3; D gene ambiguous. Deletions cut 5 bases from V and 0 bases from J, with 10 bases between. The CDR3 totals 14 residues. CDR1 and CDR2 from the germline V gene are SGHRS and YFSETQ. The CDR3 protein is CASSIYGSTDTQYF. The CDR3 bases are TGCGCCAGCAGTATATACGGTAGCACAGATACGCAGTATTTT. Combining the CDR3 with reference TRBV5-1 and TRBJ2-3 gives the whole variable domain KAGVTQTPRYLIKTRGQQVTLSCSPISGHRSVSWYQQTPGQGLQFLFEYFSETQRNKGNFPGRFSGRQFSNSRSEMNVSTLELGDSALYLCASSIYGSTDTQYFGPGTRLTVL.

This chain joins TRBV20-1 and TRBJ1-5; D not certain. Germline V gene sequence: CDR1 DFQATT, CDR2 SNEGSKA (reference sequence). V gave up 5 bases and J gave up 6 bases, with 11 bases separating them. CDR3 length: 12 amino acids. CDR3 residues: CSASPRGQPQHF. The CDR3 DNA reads TGCAGTGCTTCGCCCCGGGGTCAGCCCCAGCATTTT.

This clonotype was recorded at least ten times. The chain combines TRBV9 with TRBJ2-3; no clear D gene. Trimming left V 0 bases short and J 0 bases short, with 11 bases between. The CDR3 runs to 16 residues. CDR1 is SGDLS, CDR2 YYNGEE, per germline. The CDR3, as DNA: TGTGCCAGCAGCGTAGTCGGTTGGGCTAGCACAGATACGCAGTATTTT. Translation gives CASSVVGWASTDTQYF.

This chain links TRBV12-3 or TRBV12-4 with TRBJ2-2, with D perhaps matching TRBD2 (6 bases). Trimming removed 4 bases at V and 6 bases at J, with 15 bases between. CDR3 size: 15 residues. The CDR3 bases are TGTGCCAGCAGTTATGCGGGGACCCGGCCCGGGGAGCTGTTTTTT. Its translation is CASSYAGTRPGELFF.

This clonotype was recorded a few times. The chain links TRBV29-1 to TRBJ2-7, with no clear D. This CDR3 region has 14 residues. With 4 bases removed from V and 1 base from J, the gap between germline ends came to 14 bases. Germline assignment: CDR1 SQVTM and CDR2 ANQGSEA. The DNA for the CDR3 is TGCAGCGTTGGGCAGCCAAAGCCTTCCTACGAGCAGTACTTC. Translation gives CSVGQPKPSYEQYF.

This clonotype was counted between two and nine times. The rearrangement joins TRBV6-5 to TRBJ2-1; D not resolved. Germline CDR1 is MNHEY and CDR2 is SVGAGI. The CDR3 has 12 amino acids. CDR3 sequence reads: CAAGKRPNEQFF. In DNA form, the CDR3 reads TGTGCGGCAGGTAAACGTCCCAATGAGCAGTTCTTC.

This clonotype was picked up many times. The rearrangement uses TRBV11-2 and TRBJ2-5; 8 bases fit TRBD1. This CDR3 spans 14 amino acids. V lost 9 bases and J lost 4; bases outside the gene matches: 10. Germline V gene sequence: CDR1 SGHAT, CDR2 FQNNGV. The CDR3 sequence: CASKAAGGVETQYF. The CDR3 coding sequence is TGTGCCAGTAAAGCTGCAGGGGGCGTAGAGACCCAGTACTTC.

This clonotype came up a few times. The CDR3 DNA sequence: TGTGCCAGCAGCGTAGGACTAGCGGGGAACACAGATACGCAGTATTTT. It encodes CASSVGLAGNTDTQYF. The chain recombines TRBV9 with TRBJ2-3, with 11 bases matching TRBD2. Germline CDR1 and CDR2: SGDLS and YYNGEE. J was trimmed by 2 bases and V by 0 bases; bases with no gene match: 2. The CDR3 consists of 16 residues.

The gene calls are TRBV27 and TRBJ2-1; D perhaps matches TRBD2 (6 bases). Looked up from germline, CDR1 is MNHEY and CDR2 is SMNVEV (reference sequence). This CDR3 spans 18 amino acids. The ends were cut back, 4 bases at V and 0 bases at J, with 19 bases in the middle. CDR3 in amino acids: CASSYPRLRGFSYNEQFF. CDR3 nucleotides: TGTGCCAGCAGTTACCCGAGGTTGCGGGGATTCTCCTACAATGAGCAGTTCTTC.